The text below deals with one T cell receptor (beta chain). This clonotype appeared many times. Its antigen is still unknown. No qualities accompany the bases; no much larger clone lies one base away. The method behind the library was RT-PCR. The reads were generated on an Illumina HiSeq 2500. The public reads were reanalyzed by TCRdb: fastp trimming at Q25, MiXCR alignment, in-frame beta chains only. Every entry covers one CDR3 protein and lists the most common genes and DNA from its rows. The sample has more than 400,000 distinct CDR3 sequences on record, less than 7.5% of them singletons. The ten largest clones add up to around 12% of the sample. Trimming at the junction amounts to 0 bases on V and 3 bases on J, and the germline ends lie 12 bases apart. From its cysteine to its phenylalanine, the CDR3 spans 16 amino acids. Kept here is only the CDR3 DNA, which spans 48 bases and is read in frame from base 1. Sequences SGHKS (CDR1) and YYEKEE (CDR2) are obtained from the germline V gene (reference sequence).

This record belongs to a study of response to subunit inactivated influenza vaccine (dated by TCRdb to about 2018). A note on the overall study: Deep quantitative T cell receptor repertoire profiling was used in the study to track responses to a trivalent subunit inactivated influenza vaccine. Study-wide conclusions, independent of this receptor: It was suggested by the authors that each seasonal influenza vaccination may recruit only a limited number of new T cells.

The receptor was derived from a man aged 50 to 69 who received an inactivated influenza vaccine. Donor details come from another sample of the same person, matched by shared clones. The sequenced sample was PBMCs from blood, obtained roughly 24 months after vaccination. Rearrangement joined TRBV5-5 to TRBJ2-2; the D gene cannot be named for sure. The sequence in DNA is TGTGCCAGCAGCTTGGCCTTGAGGTCCCACACCGGGGAGCTGTTTTTT. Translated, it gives CASSLALRSHTGELFF.